This entry lists 14 T cell receptor beta chains sequenced from one sample in a study of OX40 agonist ivuxolimab in advanced cancers. Library prep was done by the immunoSEQ multiplex PCR assay. Imported from immuneACCESS, the table was reduced by TCRdb to in-frame sequences with V and J called. These copies leave out some clones; in studies compared against another copy, an unresolved V gene accounts for under half, and the cause of the remainder is not known. Within this sample are about 79,000 clones, with roughly 80% of them counted one time only. Around 4.2% of the sample is in the top ten clones. Sequenced material: CD4+ or CD8+ T cells sorted from blood, taken in a trial of the OX40 agonist ivuxolimab. The source is an adult with an advanced solid tumor such as melanoma, head and neck, liver or kidney cancer.

CDR3 region: CASSRDGTMNTEAFF. The CDR3 DNA sequence: TGTGCCAGCAGTCGGGACGGAACCATGAACACTGAAGCTTTCTTT. V and J are TRBV11-3 and TRBJ1-1; TRBD1 might be the D (5 bases). CDR1 is SGHNT and CDR2 is YENEEA in the germline V gene. V dropped 6 bases and J dropped 0 bases, with 14 bases sitting between them. The CDR3 is made up of 15 amino acids.

The J gene is TRBJ2-1, the V gene TRBV5-1; perhaps TRBD1 as D (5 bases). The CDR3 loop spans 13 amino acids. From germline, CDR1 is SGHRS and CDR2 YFSETQ. V lost 4 bases and J lost 6, with 11 bases in between. The CDR3 bases are TGCGCCAGCAGCCCTCAGGGCCTCAATGAGCAGTTCTTC. This gives the protein CASSPQGLNEQFF.

This chain joins TRBV29-1 and TRBJ1-1; D remains ambiguous. The CDR3 loop spans 12 amino acids. Trimming pared 0 bases from V and 5 bases from J, leaving 7 bases between. Germline loops: CDR1 SQVTM, CDR2 ANQGSEA. The CDR3 protein is CSVEDPGTEAFF. The CDR3 DNA reads as TGCAGCGTTGAAGATCCAGGTACTGAAGCTTTCTTT.

This clone was observed at least ten times. The chain combines TRBV4-1 with TRBJ1-5; D is possibly TRBD1 (6 bases). The ends were cut back, 1 base at V and 6 bases at J, with 10 bases in the middle. CDR3 size: 14 residues. Per the germline V gene, CDR1 is MGHRA and CDR2 is YSYEKL. The CDR3 region is CASSQGQVVQPQHF. The CDR3 region has the DNA TGCGCCAGCAGCCAAGGACAGGTCGTTCAGCCCCAGCATTTT.

This clone was seen repeatedly, ten times or more. The chain employs TRBV23-1 and TRBJ2-7; 10 nucleotides match TRBD1. TRBV23-1 is labeled an ORF, and its function is uncertain. This CDR3 region has 14 residues. V dropped 4 bases and J dropped 1; count of bases not matched to a gene: 1. The CDR3 region has the DNA TGCGCCAGCAGTCGGACAGGGGGATCCTACGAGCAGTACTTC. As protein: CASSRTGGSYEQYF.

This rearrangement joins TRBV7-6 to TRBJ2-5, with D hard to call. Trimming left V 1 base short and J 1 base short, with 4 bases between. This CDR3 is 13 amino acids long. Germline loops: CDR1 SGHVS, CDR2 FNYEAQ. The chain's CDR3 is CASSLGTQETQYF. The CDR3 bases are TGTGCCAGCAGCTTAGGCACCCAAGAGACCCAGTACTTC.

The chain joins TRBV2 to TRBJ2-1; tentative D call: TRBD2 (6 bases). CDR1 SNHLY and CDR2 FYNNEI come from the germline V gene. The CDR3 loop spans 15 amino acids. V dropped 4 bases and J dropped 7 bases, with 17 bases sitting between them. CDR3 DNA sequence: TGTGCCAGCAGTGGGGGACTTGCGGCGGATAATGAGCAGTTCTTC. It translates to CASSGGLAADNEQFF.

The chain joins TRBV11-3 to TRBJ2-5; D is perhaps TRBD2 (7 bases). CDR1 and CDR2 (germline): SGHNT, YENEEA. Deletions cut 6 bases from V and 3 bases from J, with 17 bases between. This CDR3 region has 15 residues. The CDR3 nucleotides read TGTGCCAGCAGTAACAGGGAGGGCTTAAAAGAGACCCAGTACTTC. This gives the protein CASSNREGLKETQYF.

The rearrangement joins TRBV2 to TRBJ1-6; no firm D call. Looked up from germline, CDR1 is SNHLY and CDR2 is FYNNEI. The CDR3 loop spans 14 amino acids. Trimming shortened V by 7 bases and J by 0 bases, and 7 bases separated the two germline ends. This chain's CDR3 is CASTPSSYNSPLHF. CDR3 DNA: TGTGCCAGCACTCCGAGCTCCTATAATTCACCCCTCCACTTT.

V is TRBV6-6 and J is TRBJ2-6; D gene ambiguous. Deletions cut 7 bases from V and 1 base from J, with 8 bases between. Germline CDR1 MNHNY, CDR2 SVGAGI (reference sequence). This CDR3 is built from 14 residues. This chain's CDR3 is CASTLPSGANVLTF. The CDR3 bases are TGTGCCAGCACGTTACCTTCTGGGGCCAACGTCCTGACTTTC.

For this clone: Other DNA variants within this sample encode the same CDR3. V usage is TRBV7-2 and J usage is TRBJ1-5; D ambiguous. Looked up from germline, CDR1 is SGHTA and CDR2 is FQGNSA. The CDR3 runs 13 residues. Trimming left V 5 bases short and J 0 bases short, with 5 bases between. The CDR3 bases are TGTGCCAGCAGCGCAAATAGCAATCAGCCCCAGCATTTT. Translating it yields CASSANSNQPQHF.

Note on this clone: Germline is not matched at one junction end, which may reflect a read error. The chain carries TRBV11-2 and TRBJ2-2; 11 nucleotides align to TRBD1. The CDR3 loop spans 18 amino acids. Germline CDR1 and CDR2: SGHAT and FQNNGV. The CDR3 DNA sequence: TGTGCCAGCAGCTTAGTAGCCGGACAGGGGGCGAATACCGGGGAGCTGTTTTTT. Its protein is CASSLVAGQGANTGELFF.

CDR3 residues: CASLRDSSYEQYF. Written as DNA, the CDR3 is TGTGCCAGCCTCCGGGACAGCTCCTACGAGCAGTACTTC. This rearrangement joins TRBV6-1 to TRBJ2-7; 7 nucleotides align to TRBD1. The V and J ends lost 8 bases and 0 bases, in that order; junction bases with no gene match: 4. The CDR3 runs 13 residues. Germline V gene data show CDR1 as MNHNS and CDR2 as SASEGT.

There are a few counts of this clone. The chain joins TRBV2 to TRBJ1-6, with 7 positions matching TRBD1. CDR3 length: 14 residues. Trimming took 6 bases from V and 6 from J; bases not matched to a gene: 5. The germline V gene has CDR1 SNHLY and CDR2 FYNNEI. CDR3 nucleotide sequence: TGTGCCAGCAGGCTCGGGACAGCTAATTCACCCCTCCACTTT. This translates into CASRLGTANSPLHF.